The T cell receptor beta chain under discussion was sequenced for a study of blood T cell repertoires in COVID-19. Study-wide background: Nucleic acid was either cDNA or gDNA, and it came from T cells, B-cell-depleted T cells, or PBMCs.

TCRdb's table, derived via immunoSEQ multiplex PCR, lists solely in-frame clones and lacks some. The data contain 250,000 to 300,000 clones, 85% to 90% of them seen just once; the ten biggest clones take up under 10%. This clone was detected only once. The CDR3 has 18 residues. V shed 6 bases, J shed 3 bases, and the junction held 18 bases outside the gene matches. Germline V lookup: CDR1 SGHAT, CDR2 FQNNGV. The specimen sequenced was PBMCs or T cells enriched from blood (not recorded which). The sequence derives from a man aged 35 to 55 who had recovered from COVID-19. The gene calls are TRBV11-2 and TRBJ2-3; 7 nucleotides line up with TRBD1. The CDR3 coding sequence is TGTGCCAGCAGACGGAATAGGAGTCCTGACAGGGATACAGATACGCAGTATTTT. This sequence encodes CASRRNRSPDRDTDTQYF.